Following are 19 T cell receptor beta chains from one sample sequenced in a study of CD8 T cells in Susac syndrome. RNA totalling roughly 0.5 to 1 ug underwent reverse transcription with random hexamers. A single record per CDR3 protein comes from TCRdb applying MiXCR to the immunoSEQ multiplex PCR reads. Found here are fewer than 350,000 distinct CDR3 sequences, roughly 85% of them singletons; the top ten hold roughly 0.22%. Sequenced: CD8+ T cells from PBMCs. These TCRs come from a human donor with multiple sclerosis.

The rearrangement uses TRBV28 and TRBJ2-7; TRBD1 matches 7 bases. Germline lookup yields CDR1 MDHEN and CDR2 SYDVKM. The V gene end was trimmed by 8 bases and the J gene end by 3 bases; junction bases not matched to a gene: 10. The CDR3 totals 14 residues. In nucleotides, the CDR3 is TGTGCCAGCCGCAACCCGGGACAGCTCTACGAGCAGTACTTC. This translates into CASRNPGQLYEQYF.

The V call is TRBV12-3 or TRBV12-4, the J call TRBJ2-1; D might be TRBD2 (5 bases). Trimming shortened V by 5 bases and J by 5 bases, and 13 bases separated the two germline ends. The CDR3 is 14 amino acids. The CDR3 DNA reads as TGTGCCAGCAGTCCATCCGGGATGCACAATGAGCAGTTCTTC. Protein sequence: CASSPSGMHNEQFF.

This rearrangement joins TRBV12-3 or TRBV12-4 to TRBJ2-1; D is perhaps TRBD1 or TRBD2 (5 bases each). The CDR3 runs to 14 residues. V lost 1 base, J lost 12 bases, and 16 bases lay in between. In nucleotides, the CDR3 is TGTGCCAGCAGTTTAGAGGGGCTAGCTTCGGTGCAGTTCTTC. Its translation: CASSLEGLASVQFF.

This clonotype showed up just a few times. The genes are TRBV27 and TRBJ2-1, with TRBD2 matching 9 bases. Germline assignment: CDR1 MNHEY and CDR2 SMNVEV (reference sequence). The V and J ends lost 5 bases and 6 bases, in that order; junction bases with no gene match: 5. This CDR3 region has 14 residues. The CDR3 DNA sequence: TGTGCCAGCAGTGGTATTAGCGGGAGCAATGAGCAGTTCTTC. It translates to CASSGISGSNEQFF.

The chain combines TRBV7-9 with TRBJ1-1; 12 bases match TRBD1. V shed 5 bases, J shed 0 bases, and the junction held 7 bases outside the gene matches. The CDR3 length is 17 residues. Germline loops: CDR1 SEHNR, CDR2 FQNEAQ (reference sequence). The CDR3 here is CASSPSGTGGVNTEAFF. CDR3 bases: TGTGCCAGCAGCCCCTCCGGGACAGGGGGCGTGAACACTGAAGCTTTCTTT. The variable domain in full, completed from reference TRBV7-9 and TRBJ1-1, reads DTGVSQNPRHKITKRGQNVTFRCDPISEHNRLYWYRQTLGQGPEFLTYFQNEAQLEKSRLLSDRFSAERPKGSFSTLEIQRTEQGDSAMYLCASSPSGTGGVNTEAFFGQGTRLTVV.

The genes are TRBV4-3 and TRBJ2-1; 12 bases map to TRBD2. CDR3 length: 17 amino acids. The V segment lost 0 bases and the J segment 9 bases; nucleotides outside the gene matches: 9. CDR1 is LGHNA and CDR2 is YSLEER in the germline V gene. The DNA for the CDR3 is TGCGCCAGCAGCCAAGAATGGACTAGCGGGATACTGGGTGAGCAGTTCTTC. Protein sequence: CASSQEWTSGILGEQFF.

This chain links TRBV7-6 with TRBJ2-7, with a tentative D call TRBD2 (6 bases). The CDR3 length is 14 residues. Germline CDR1 SGHVS, CDR2 FNYEAQ. V lost 7 bases, J lost 5 bases, and 18 bases lay in between. CDR3 sequence reads: CASTPRRESNEQYF. CDR3 nucleotides: TGTGCCAGCACCCCTAGGAGGGAATCCAACGAGCAGTACTTC.

The chain recombines TRBV7-9 with TRBJ1-2; 9 bases line up with TRBD1. This CDR3 contains 16 residues. The V segment lost 2 bases and the J segment 4 bases; nucleotides outside the gene matches: 8. The germline V gene has CDR1 SEHNR and CDR2 FQNEAQ (reference sequence). The CDR3 is CASSLIRDRVRYGYTF. CDR3 bases: TGTGCCAGCAGCTTAATACGGGACAGGGTTCGCTATGGCTACACCTTC.

The V call is TRBV29-1, the J call TRBJ2-7, with 10 nucleotides matching TRBD1. Trimming removed 5 bases from V and 4 bases from J; junction bases left unmatched: 8. Germline CDR1 is SQVTM and CDR2 is ANQGSEA. The CDR3 extends over 14 amino acids. CDR3 amino acids: CSVYGTGVSYEQYF. CDR3 DNA sequence: TGCAGCGTTTATGGGACAGGGGTCTCGTACGAGCAGTACTTC.

J is TRBJ2-3 and V is TRBV12-3 or TRBV12-4, with 8 positions matching TRBD2. This CDR3 is built from 15 residues. Trimming at V came to 3 bases and at J to 4 bases, leaving 6 bases not matched to a gene. CDR3 residues: CASSFGLAEPDTQYF. In DNA form, the CDR3 reads TGTGCCAGCAGTTTTGGACTAGCCGAACCAGATACGCAGTATTTT.

This sequence joins TRBV7-9 and TRBJ2-3; tentative D call: TRBD2 (5 bases). In germline, CDR1 is SEHNR, CDR2 FQNEAQ (reference sequence). V dropped 5 bases and J dropped 0 bases, with 15 bases sitting between them. The CDR3 extends over 16 amino acids. CDR3 residues: CASSPREAASTDTQYF. Here the CDR3 DNA reads TGTGCCAGCAGCCCGAGGGAAGCGGCTAGCACAGATACGCAGTATTTT.

This clonotype was seen only a few times. V and J are TRBV7-2 and TRBJ2-3; a possible D gene is TRBD2 (5 bases). V lost 5 bases to trimming and J lost 0 bases, with 12 bases between them. This CDR3 is 15 amino acids long. The germline V gene encodes CDR1 SGHTA and CDR2 FQGNSA. The CDR3 DNA reads TGTGCCAGCAGCCGACTATACGCTAGCACAGATACGCAGTATTTT. It is translated as CASSRLYASTDTQYF.

The gene calls are TRBV29-1 and TRBJ2-3, with 9 bases identical to TRBD2. The CDR3 contains 13 residues. Trimming took 8 bases from V and 9 from J; bases not matched to a gene: 12. Germline CDR1 SQVTM, CDR2 ANQGSEA. CDR3 amino acids: CSLVAGVGGTQYF. CDR3 nucleotide sequence: TGCAGCCTTGTAGCGGGAGTTGGGGGCACGCAGTATTTT.

The rearrangement joins TRBV2 to TRBJ2-3; 12 bases agree with TRBD2. Germline V gives CDR1 SNHLY, CDR2 FYNNEI. V trimming: 6 bases; J trimming: 4 bases; junction bases outside the gene matches: 8. CDR3 length: 16 amino acids. CDR3 loop: CASSIRLAGVADTQYF. The CDR3 DNA reads TGTGCCAGCAGCATTCGACTAGCGGGAGTGGCAGATACGCAGTATTTT.

The V gene is TRBV3-1, the J gene TRBJ1-2; no clear D. The CDR3 spans 14 residues. CDR1 and CDR2 from the germline V gene are LGHDT and YNNKEL (reference sequence). With 4 bases removed from V and 4 bases from J, the gap between germline ends came to 13 bases. The CDR3 protein is CASSRGFPFYGYTF. For the CDR3, the DNA is TGTGCCAGCAGCCGAGGGTTCCCCTTCTATGGCTACACCTTC.

The V gene is TRBV29-1, the J gene TRBJ1-4; D call uncertain. This CDR3 has 9 residues. V was cut by 4 bases and J by 11 bases, with 5 bases left in between. CDR1 and CDR2 (germline): SQVTM, ANQGSEA. In DNA form, the CDR3 reads TGCAGCGTTGGGGTCAAACTGTTTTTT. Its translation is CSVGVKLFF.

In DNA form, the CDR3 reads TGTGCCAGCAGCTTAGCAGACTTGAGAGGCTACACCTTC. Protein product: CASSLADLRGYTF. The V and J genes are TRBV7-9 and TRBJ1-2; D call uncertain. Germline CDR1 and CDR2: SEHNR and FQNEAQ (reference sequence). The CDR3 consists of 13 residues. V was trimmed by 0 bases and J by 8 bases, leaving 10 bases between them.

The chain couples TRBV28 to TRBJ1-5; D remains unclear. CDR1 and CDR2 from the germline V gene are MDHEN and SYDVKM. The CDR3 is made up of 10 amino acids. Trimming removed 7 bases from V and 4 bases from J, with 2 bases in between. The DNA for the CDR3 is TGTGCCAGCAATAATCAGCCCCAGCATTTT. This codes for CASNNQPQHF.

The chain carries TRBV4-2 and TRBJ1-6; 7 positions match TRBD1. Germline V gene data show CDR1 as LGHNA and CDR2 as YNFKEQ. The CDR3 spans 15 residues. The V and J ends lost 3 bases and 6 bases, in that order; junction bases with no gene match: 5. The CDR3 nucleotides read TGTGCCAGCAGCCATAACAGGGGAGTTAATTCACCCCTCCACTTT. It yields the protein CASSHNRGVNSPLHF.